This T cell receptor beta chain emerged from a study of Ad26.COV2.S vaccination and SARS-CoV-2 variants. Clones were sequenced by immunoSEQ multiplex PCR, and TCRdb holds only the in-frame ones, with some missing. The sample records roughly 92,000 clones, under 90% being singletons. Notes on this clone: Its antigen remains unidentified.

Findings of the study overall: Researchers cautioned that TCR breadth and depth analyses may have underestimated total T cell responses.

Sequencing used peripheral blood, obtained after recovery from COVID-19. The TCR sequence derives from a human donor who had recovered from COVID-19.

DNA for the CDR3: TGTGCCAGTAGTAGCCGGACAGGGGAGAACTATGGCTACACCTTC. This sequence encodes CASSSRTGENYGYTF. The chain combines TRBV19 with TRBJ1-2; 9 bases are shared with TRBD1. Germline assignment: CDR1 LNHDA and CDR2 SQIVND (reference sequence). The CDR3 has 15 residues. V lost 4 bases, J lost 2 bases, and 5 bases stayed unmatched.